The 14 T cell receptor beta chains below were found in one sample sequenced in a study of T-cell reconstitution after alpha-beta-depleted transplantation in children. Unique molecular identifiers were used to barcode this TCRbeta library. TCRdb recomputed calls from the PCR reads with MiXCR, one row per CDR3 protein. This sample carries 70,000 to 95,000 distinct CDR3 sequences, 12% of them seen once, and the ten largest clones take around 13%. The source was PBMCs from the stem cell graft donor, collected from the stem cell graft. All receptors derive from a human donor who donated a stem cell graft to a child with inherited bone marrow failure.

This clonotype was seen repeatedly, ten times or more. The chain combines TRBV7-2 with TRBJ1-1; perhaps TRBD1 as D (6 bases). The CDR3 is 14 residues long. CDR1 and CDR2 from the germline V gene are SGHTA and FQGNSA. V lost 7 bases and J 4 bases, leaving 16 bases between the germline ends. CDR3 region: CASTETGAATEAFF. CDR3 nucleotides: TGTGCCAGCACCGAGACGGGGGCGGCCACTGAAGCTTTCTTT.

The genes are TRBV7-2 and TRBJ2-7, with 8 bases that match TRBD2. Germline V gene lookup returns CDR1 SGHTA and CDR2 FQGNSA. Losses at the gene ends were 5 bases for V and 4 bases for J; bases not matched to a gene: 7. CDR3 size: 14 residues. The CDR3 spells CASSRRTSLYEQYF. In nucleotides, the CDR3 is TGTGCCAGCAGCCGCCGGACTAGCTTGTACGAGCAGTACTTC.

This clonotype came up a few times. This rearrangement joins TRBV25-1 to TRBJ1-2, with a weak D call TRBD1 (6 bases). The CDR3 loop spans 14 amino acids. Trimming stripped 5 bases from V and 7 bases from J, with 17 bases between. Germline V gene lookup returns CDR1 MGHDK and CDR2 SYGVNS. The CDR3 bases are TGTGCCAGCAGTCCCGGCGAGGGGGTGGCTGGCTACACCTTC. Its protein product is CASSPGEGVAGYTF.

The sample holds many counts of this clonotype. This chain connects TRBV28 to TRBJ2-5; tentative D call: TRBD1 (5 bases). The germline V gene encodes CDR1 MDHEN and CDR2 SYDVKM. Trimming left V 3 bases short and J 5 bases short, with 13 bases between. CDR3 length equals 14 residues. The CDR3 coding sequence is TGTGCCAGCAGTTTGGGGCAGAGCCGGGAGACCCAGTACTTC. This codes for CASSLGQSRETQYF. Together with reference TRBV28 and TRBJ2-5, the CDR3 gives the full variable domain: DVKVTQSSRYLVKRTGEKVFLECVQDMDHENMFWYRQDPGLGLRLIYFSYDVKMKEKGDIPEGYSVSREKKERFSLILESASTNQTSMYLCASSLGQSRETQYFGPGTRLLVL.

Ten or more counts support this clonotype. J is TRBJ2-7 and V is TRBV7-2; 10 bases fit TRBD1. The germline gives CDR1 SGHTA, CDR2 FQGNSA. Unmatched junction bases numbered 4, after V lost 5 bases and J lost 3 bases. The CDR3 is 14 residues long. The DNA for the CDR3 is TGTGCCAGCAGCCAAGGACAGGGGGACTACGAGCAGTACTTC. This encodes CASSQGQGDYEQYF. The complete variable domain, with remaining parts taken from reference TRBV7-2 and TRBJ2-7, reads GAGVSQSPSNKVTEKGKDVELRCDPISGHTALYWYRQSLGQGLEFLIYFQGNSAPDKSGLPSDRFSAERTGGSVSTLTIQRTQQEDSAVYLCASSQGQGDYEQYFGPGTRLTVT.

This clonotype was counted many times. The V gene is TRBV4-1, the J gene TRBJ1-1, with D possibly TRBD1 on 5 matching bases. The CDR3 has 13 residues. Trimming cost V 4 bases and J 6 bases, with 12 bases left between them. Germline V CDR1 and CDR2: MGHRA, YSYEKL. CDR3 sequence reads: CASSPLPGAEAFF. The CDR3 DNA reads TGCGCCAGCAGCCCGTTACCGGGGGCTGAAGCTTTCTTT.

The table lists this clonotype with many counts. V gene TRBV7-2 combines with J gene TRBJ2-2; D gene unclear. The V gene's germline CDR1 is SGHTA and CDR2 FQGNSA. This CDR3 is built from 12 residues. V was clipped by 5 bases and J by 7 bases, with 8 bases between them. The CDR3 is CASSPTNGELFF. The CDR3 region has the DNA TGTGCCAGCAGCCCTACCAACGGGGAGCTGTTTTTT.

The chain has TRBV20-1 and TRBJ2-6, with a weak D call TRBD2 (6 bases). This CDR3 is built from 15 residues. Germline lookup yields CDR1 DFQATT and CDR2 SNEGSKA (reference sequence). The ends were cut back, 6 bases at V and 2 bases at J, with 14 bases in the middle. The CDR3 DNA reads TGCAGTGCAAGATTTTCGGGGGCTGGGGCCAACGTCCTGACTTTC. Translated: CSARFSGAGANVLTF.

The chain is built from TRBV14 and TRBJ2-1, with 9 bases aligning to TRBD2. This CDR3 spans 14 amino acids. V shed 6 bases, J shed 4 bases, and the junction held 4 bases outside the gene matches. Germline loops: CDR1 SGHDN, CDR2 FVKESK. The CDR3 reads CASRAGGEYNEQFF. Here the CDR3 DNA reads TGTGCCAGCAGAGCGGGAGGAGAATACAATGAGCAGTTCTTC.

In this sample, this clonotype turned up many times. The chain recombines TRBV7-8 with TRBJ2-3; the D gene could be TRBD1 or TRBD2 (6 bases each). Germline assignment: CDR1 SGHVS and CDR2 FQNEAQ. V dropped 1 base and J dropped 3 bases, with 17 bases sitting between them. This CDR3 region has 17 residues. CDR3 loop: CASSLVWGARWTDTQYF. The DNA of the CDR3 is TGTGCCAGCAGCTTAGTATGGGGGGCGAGGTGGACAGATACGCAGTATTTT.

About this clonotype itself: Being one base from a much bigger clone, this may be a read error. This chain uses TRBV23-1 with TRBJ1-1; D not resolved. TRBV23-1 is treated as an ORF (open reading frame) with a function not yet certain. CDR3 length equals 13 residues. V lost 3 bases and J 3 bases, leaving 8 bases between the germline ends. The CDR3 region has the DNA TGCGCCAGCAGTCAGGAGATGTACACTGAAGCTTTCTTT. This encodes CASSQEMYTEAFF.

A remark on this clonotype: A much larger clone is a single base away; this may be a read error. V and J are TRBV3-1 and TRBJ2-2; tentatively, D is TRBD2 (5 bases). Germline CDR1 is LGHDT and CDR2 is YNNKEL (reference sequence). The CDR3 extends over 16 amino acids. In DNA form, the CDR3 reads TGTGCCAGCAGCCAAGATCGACCGCTTGACACCGGGGAGCTGCTTTTT. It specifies CASSQDRPLDTGELLF.

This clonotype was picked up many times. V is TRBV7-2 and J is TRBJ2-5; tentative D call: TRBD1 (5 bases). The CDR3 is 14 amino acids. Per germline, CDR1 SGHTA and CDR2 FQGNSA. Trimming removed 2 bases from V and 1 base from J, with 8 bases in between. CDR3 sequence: CASSLTRAQETQYF. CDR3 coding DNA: TGTGCCAGCAGCTTAACCAGGGCCCAAGAGACCCAGTACTTC.

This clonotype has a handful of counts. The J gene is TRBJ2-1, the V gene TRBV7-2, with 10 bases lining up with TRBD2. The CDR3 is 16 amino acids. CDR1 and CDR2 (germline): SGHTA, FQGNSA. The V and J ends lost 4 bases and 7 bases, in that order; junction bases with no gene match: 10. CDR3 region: CASSSPEEREGNEQFF. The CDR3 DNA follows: TGTGCCAGCAGCTCCCCGGAGGAGCGGGAGGGGAATGAGCAGTTCTTC.